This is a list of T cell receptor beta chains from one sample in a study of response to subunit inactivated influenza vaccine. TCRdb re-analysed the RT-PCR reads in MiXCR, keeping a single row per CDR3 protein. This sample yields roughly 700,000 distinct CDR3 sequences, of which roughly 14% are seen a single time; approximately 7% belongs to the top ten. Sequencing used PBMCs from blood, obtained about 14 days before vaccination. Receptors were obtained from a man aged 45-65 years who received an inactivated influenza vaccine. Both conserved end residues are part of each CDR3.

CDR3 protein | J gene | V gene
CASSLRLALQETQYF | TRBJ2-5 | TRBV7-9
CASSYSRHTSNQPQHF | TRBJ1-5 | TRBV6-5
CASSSRGDSQETQYF | TRBJ2-5 | TRBV9
CASSYPLRPYNEQFF | TRBJ2-1 | TRBV6-2/TRBV6-3
CASRDFDYNEQFF | TRBJ2-1 | TRBV2
CASSPFDGGETQYF | TRBJ2-5 | TRBV12-3/TRBV12-4
CASSQGSAGVQETQYF | TRBJ2-5 | TRBV4-3
CASSLVRGPLVAFF | TRBJ1-1 | TRBV11-2
CATSKGDRDNEQFF | TRBJ2-1 | TRBV24-1
CATKVGETQYF | TRBJ2-5 | TRBV10-3
CASSFGLAGQSYNEQFF | TRBJ2-1 | TRBV7-2
CASSLTSTGSYGYTF | TRBJ1-2 | TRBV7-2
CASSLASAGVNEQFF | TRBJ2-1 | TRBV7-2
CASSPESFPNNEQFF | TRBJ2-1 | TRBV4-2
CASSIGDTSGANVLTF | TRBJ2-6 | TRBV27
CASSLGLVDEQFF | TRBJ2-1 | TRBV19
CASSQGQNTEAFF | TRBJ1-1 | TRBV3-1
CASSNLRSGANVLTF | TRBJ2-6 | TRBV21-1
CASSSTATDQPQHF | TRBJ1-5 | TRBV7-9
CSVANDLDEQYF | TRBJ2-7 | TRBV29-1
CASSHLDRAPETQYF | TRBJ2-5 | TRBV3-1
CATMLGGRTNEQFF | TRBJ2-1 | TRBV10-3